The 12 T cell receptor beta chains listed next were all sequenced from one sample in a study of T cells in women clearing cervical HPV infection. Here immunoSEQ multiplex PCR was the method, and the copy in TCRdb shows in-frame clones only, minus some. This listing includes about 25,000 clones. Source material: blood buffy coat. Receptors were obtained from a woman between 18 and 70 years old with a cervical HPV16 infection that either progressed to CIN3+ or cleared (not recorded which).

A note on this clone: From the germline J gene comes the end of the CDR3, since the read stops 3 residues before it. This chain links TRBV7-9 with TRBJ2-4, with D perhaps TRBD2 (6 bases). This CDR3 has 13 amino acids. The germline CDR1 and CDR2 sequences are SEHNR and FQNEAQ (reference sequence). CDR3 DNA, as far as it was read: TGTGCCAGCAGCCCTCAGCGGGTGGACGGT. Translation: CASSPQRVDG. The CDR3 as a whole reads CASSPQRVDGQYF. The whole variable domain, filled in from reference TRBV7-9 and TRBJ2-4, reads DTGVSQNPRHKITKRGQNVTFRCDPISEHNRLYWYRQTLGQGPEFLTYFQNEAQLEKSRLLSDRFSAERPKGSFSTLEIQRTEQGDSAMYLCASSPQRVDGQYFGAGTRLSVL.

Turning to this clone: The read is 3 residues too short to cover the CDR3 end, so that end is filled in from the germline J gene. The gene calls are TRBV19 and TRBJ2-7; a possible D gene is TRBD1 (6 bases). The germline gives CDR1 LNHDA, CDR2 SQIVND (reference sequence). V was shortened by 5 bases and J by 0 bases, with 11 bases between the two germline ends. The CDR3 has 14 amino acids. The CDR3 here is CASSVQQGSYEQYF. CDR3 DNA (partial): TGTGCCAGTAGTGTTCAACAGGGCTCCTACGAG.

On this clone itself: The read finishes 3 residues shy of the CDR3 end, and the germline J gene is used to complete it. The V gene is TRBV7-9, the J gene TRBJ2-7; maybe TRBD1 (6 bases). There are 15 residues in the CDR3. CDR1 and CDR2 from the germline V gene are SEHNR and FQNEAQ (reference sequence). V dropped 2 bases and J dropped 3 bases, with 14 bases sitting between them. The CDR3 protein is CASSLLTGTRYEQYF. The CDR3 DNA, read in part, is TGTGCCAGCAGCTTATTGACAGGCACCCGCTACGAG.

Comment on this clone: The CDR3 end falls 3 residues outside the read, so it is completed with the germline J gene. The gene calls are TRBV5-1 and TRBJ2-1; D is unresolved. The CDR3 is 11 amino acids. V was cut by 2 bases and J by 6 bases, with 3 bases left in between. Germline V lookup: CDR1 SGHRS, CDR2 YFSETQ. The part of the CDR3 DNA that was read is TGCGCCAGCAGCTTCTCCAATGAG. It encodes CASSFSNE. The full-length CDR3 reads as CASSFSNEQFF.

As concerns this clone: The missing CDR3 end, 3 residues past where the read stops, is filled in from the germline J gene. The gene calls are TRBV4-1 and TRBJ1-4; D not resolved. Germline lookup yields CDR1 MGHRA and CDR2 YSYEKL. The CDR3 loop spans 15 amino acids. Trimming took off 4 bases at V and 7 bases at J, with 16 bases between the two ends. The CDR3 bases that were read are TGCGCCAGCAGCCCGAGCGGAGGGAGGTCTGAAAAA. Protein product: CASSPSGGRSEK. The complete CDR3 protein is CASSPSGGRSEKLFF.

With regard to this clone: From the germline J gene comes the end of the CDR3, since the read stops 3 residues before it. This rearrangement joins TRBV11-2 to TRBJ1-2, with 7 bases aligning to TRBD1. Germline CDR1 reads SGHAT; CDR2 reads FQNNGV. This CDR3 comprises 14 residues. V shed 5 bases and J 4 bases; nucleotides not matched to a gene: 7. Incomplete CDR3 DNA: TGTGCCAGCAGCCATGGGACAGAACCCTATGGC. This encodes CASSHGTEPYG. The complete CDR3 protein is CASSHGTEPYGYTF.

Of note for this clone: The read stops 3 residues short of the end of the CDR3; the missing end is completed from the germline J gene. The chain is built from TRBV12-3 or TRBV12-4 and TRBJ1-1, with TRBD1 identical over 9 bases. This CDR3 region has 15 residues. Trimming removed 6 bases from V and 3 bases from J; junction bases left unmatched: 8. CDR3 sequence reads: CASRTGGRRDTEAFF. The sequenced CDR3 bases are TGTGCCAGCAGAACAGGGGGCCGTAGGGACACTGAA.

Points on this clone: The observed sequence ends 3 residues before the CDR3 terminus, with the missing tail filled in from the germline J gene. The chain couples TRBV7-9 to TRBJ2-5; tentatively, D is TRBD1 or TRBD2 (5 bases each). The ends were cut back, 5 bases at V and 5 bases at J, with 15 bases in the middle. The CDR3 spans 14 residues. Per germline, CDR1 SEHNR and CDR2 FQNEAQ (reference sequence). CDR3 sequence reads: CASSIQGEWETQYF. Incomplete CDR3 DNA: TGTGCCAGCAGCATCCAGGGAGAGTGGGAGACC.

On this clone: The sequence runs out 3 residues before the end of the CDR3; the remainder is reconstructed from the germline J gene. V gene TRBV6-4 combines with J gene TRBJ1-2; D is unclear. There are 13 residues in the CDR3. Germline V gene sequence: CDR1 MRHNA, CDR2 SNTAGT. The CDR3 sequence is CASSDGSTDTYTF. The covered CDR3 bases are TGTGCCAGCAGTGACGGCAGCACAGATACC.

A note on this clone: Read sequence stops 3 residues before the CDR3 end, and the germline J gene provides the missing end. The chain is built from TRBV10-3 and TRBJ1-5; D gene unclear. With 7 bases removed from V and 0 bases from J, the gap between germline ends came to 10 bases. Germline V gene sequence: CDR1 ENHRY, CDR2 SYGVKD. There are 14 residues in the CDR3. The DNA read from the CDR3 is TGTGCCATCAAGGAGGCAGGTAGCAATCAGCCC. It codes for CAIKEAGSNQP. The full CDR3 sequence reads CAIKEAGSNQPQHF.

The CDR3 sequence: CASSNSSSYNSPLFF. The sequenced CDR3 bases are TGTGCCAGCAGCAATTCAAGCTCCTATAATTCACCG. The chain is built from TRBV5-5 and TRBJ2-2; the D is unclear. The CDR3 end falls 3 residues outside the read, so it is completed with the germline J gene. The CDR3 is 15 residues long. Per the germline V gene, CDR1 is SGHKS and CDR2 is YYEKEE (reference sequence).

For this clone: The CDR3 end is not reached by the read, which stops 3 residues before it; the germline J gene fills it in. The V and J genes are TRBV5-5 and TRBJ1-6, with a tentative D call TRBD1 (6 bases). The V and J ends lost 0 bases and 9 bases respectively, with 13 bases between them. The length of the CDR3 is 15 residues. Germline lookup yields CDR1 SGHKS and CDR2 YYEKEE (reference sequence). CDR3 region: CASSLGTGGGSPLHF. The sequenced part of the CDR3 DNA is TGTGCCAGCAGCTTGGGCACGGGAGGGGGTTCACCC.